This T cell receptor beta chain was identified during a study of response to subunit inactivated influenza vaccine. MiXCR, applied by TCRdb to the RT-PCR reads, yields one record per CDR3 protein. The sample contains hundreds of thousands of distinct CDR3 sequences, approximately 23% of which appear only once. Trimming pared 3 bases from V and 3 bases from J, leaving 10 bases between. The CDR3 contains 15 residues. From germline, CDR1 is KGHDR and CDR2 SFDVKD. The study, taken as a whole, reports: Each seasonal influenza vaccination recruits few new T cells, the authors suggested.

As concerns this clonotype: Its antigen is unknown.

The material sequenced was PBMCs from blood, taken around 22 months after vaccination. This receptor was taken from a man between 50 and 75 years old who received an inactivated influenza vaccine. The V call is TRBV24-1, the J call TRBJ2-2, with no clear D. The CDR3 protein is CATSDPSGYTGELFF. In nucleotides, the CDR3 is TGTGCCACCAGTGATCCGAGTGGGTACACCGGGGAGCTGTTTTTT.